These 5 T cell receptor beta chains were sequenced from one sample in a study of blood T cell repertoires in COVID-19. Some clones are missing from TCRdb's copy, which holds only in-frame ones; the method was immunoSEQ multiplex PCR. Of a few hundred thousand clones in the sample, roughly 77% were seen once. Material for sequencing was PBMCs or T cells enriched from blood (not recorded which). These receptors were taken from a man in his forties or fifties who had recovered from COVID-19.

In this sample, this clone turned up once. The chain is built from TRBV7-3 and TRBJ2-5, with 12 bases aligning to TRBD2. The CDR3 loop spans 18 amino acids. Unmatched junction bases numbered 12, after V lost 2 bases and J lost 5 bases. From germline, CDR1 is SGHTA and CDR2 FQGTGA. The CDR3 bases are TGTGCCAGCAGCTTATACTCCGGACTAGCGGGATTGGGTGAGACCCAGTACTTC. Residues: CASSLYSGLAGLGETQYF.

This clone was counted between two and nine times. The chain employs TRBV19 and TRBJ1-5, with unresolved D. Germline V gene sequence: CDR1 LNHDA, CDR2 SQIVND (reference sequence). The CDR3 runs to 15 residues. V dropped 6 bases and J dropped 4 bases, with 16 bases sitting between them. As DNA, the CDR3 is TGTGCCAGTAGAAGAGGGATAGCGGAAAATCAGCCCCAGCATTTT. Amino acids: CASRRGIAENQPQHF.

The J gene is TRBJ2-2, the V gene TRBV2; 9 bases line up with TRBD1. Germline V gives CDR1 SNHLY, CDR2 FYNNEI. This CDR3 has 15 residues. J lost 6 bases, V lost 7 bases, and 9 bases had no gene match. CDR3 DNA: TGTGCCAGCACCGGGACAGGGAGTGGGGCCGGGGAGCTGTTTTTT. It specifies CASTGTGSGAGELFF.

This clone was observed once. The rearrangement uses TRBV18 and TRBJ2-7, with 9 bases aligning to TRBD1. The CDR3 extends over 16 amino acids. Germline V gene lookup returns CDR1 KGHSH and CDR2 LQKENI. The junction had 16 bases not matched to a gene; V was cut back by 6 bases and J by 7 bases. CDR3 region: CASSQRSGTGIIEQYF. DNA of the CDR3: TGTGCCAGCTCCCAGCGATCCGGGACAGGGATTATAGAGCAGTACTTC.

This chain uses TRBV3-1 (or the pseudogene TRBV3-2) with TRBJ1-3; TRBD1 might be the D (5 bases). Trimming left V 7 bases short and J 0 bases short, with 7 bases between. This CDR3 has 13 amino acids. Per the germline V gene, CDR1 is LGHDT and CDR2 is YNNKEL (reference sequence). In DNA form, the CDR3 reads TGTGCCAGCACCGGGGGCTCTGGAAACACCATATATTTT. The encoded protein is CASTGGSGNTIYF.